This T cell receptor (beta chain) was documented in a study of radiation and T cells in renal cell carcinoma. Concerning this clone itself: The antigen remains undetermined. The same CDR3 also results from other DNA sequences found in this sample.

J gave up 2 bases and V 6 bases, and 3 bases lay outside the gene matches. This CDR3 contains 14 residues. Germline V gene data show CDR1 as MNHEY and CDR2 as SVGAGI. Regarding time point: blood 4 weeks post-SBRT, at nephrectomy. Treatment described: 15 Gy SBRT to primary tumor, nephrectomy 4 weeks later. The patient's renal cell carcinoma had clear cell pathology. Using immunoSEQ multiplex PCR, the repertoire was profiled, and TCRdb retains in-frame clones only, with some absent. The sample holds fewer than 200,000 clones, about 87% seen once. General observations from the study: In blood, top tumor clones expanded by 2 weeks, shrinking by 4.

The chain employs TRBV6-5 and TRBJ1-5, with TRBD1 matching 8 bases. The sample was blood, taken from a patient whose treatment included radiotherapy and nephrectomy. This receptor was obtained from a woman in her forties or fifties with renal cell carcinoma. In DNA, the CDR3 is TGTGCCAGCAGAAGGACAGGGCGCAATCAGCCCCAGCATTTT. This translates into CASRRTGRNQPQHF.